This T cell receptor (beta chain) originates from a study of T cells after yellow fever vaccination. CDR1 and CDR2 (germline): MNHEY, SVGEGT. The V and J ends lost 0 bases and 7 bases respectively, with 12 bases between them. The CDR3 loop spans 14 amino acids. By 5'RACE template switching, TCR cDNA was produced, with a universal primer site and UMIs added in the process. TCRdb passed the 5' RACE reads through MiXCR, listing each CDR3 protein once. Here the sample spans 500,000 to 650,000 distinct CDR3 sequences, roughly 12% being singletons. The chain combines TRBV6-2 or TRBV6-3 with TRBJ2-5, with D possibly being TRBD1 (5 bases). The input for sequencing was PBMCs, taken on the day of the yellow fever booster vaccination. This clonotype originated in a man under 40 who received the YFV17D yellow fever vaccine. The CDR3 nucleotides are TGTGCCAGCAGTTACTCGACAGTGGTGGCGACCCAGTACTTC. The encoded protein is CASSYSTVVATQYF.